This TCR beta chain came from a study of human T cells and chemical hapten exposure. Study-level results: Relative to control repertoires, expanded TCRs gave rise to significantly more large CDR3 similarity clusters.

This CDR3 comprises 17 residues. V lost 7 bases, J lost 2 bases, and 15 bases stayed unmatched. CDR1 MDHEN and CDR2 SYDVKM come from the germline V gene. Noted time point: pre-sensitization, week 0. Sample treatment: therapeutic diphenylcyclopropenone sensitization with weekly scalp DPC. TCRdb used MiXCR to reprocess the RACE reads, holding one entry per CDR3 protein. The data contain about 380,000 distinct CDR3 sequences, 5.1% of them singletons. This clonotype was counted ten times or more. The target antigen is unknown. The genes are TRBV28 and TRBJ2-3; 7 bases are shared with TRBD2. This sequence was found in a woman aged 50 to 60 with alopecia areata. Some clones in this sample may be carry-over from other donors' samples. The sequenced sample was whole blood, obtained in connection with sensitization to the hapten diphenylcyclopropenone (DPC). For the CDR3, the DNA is TGTGCCAGCACCTTACCCTCCACTAGCGTATCCACAGATACGCAGTATTTT. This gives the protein CASTLPSTSVSTDTQYF. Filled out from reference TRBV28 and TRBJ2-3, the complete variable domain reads DVKVTQSSRYLVKRTGEKVFLECVQDMDHENMFWYRQDPGLGLRLIYFSYDVKMKEKGDIPEGYSVSREKKERFSLILESASTNQTSMYLCASTLPSTSVSTDTQYFGPGTRLTVL.